Given below is one T cell receptor (beta chain) in context. This record comes from a study of T cells in Graves' hyperthyroidism and ophthalmopathy. Amplified TCR beta CDR3 regions derived from RNA transcripts. The TCR CDR3 first-round RT-PCR relied on the HTBI primer set. One entry per CDR3 protein, called by TCRdb with MiXCR from the multiplex PCR reads. The profile shows roughly 700,000 distinct CDR3 sequences, about a third of them singletons. CDR1 and CDR2 from the germline V gene are MNHEY and SVGAGI. The CDR3 has 13 amino acids. Trimming took off 3 bases at V and 8 bases at J, with 10 bases between the two ends. Newly diagnosed hyperthyroidism patients aged 18 to 65 years had disease lasting under 2 months. Fresh peripheral blood, 7.5 to 10 ml, yielded the PBMCs.

Input material: blood. This TCR was sampled from a woman aged 40 to 50 with Graves' hyperthyroidism. V is TRBV6-5 and J is TRBJ1-4; the D is unclear. CDR3 bases: TGTGCCAGCAGTTATACGGGGAACGAAAAACTGTTTTTT. This sequence encodes CASSYTGNEKLFF.